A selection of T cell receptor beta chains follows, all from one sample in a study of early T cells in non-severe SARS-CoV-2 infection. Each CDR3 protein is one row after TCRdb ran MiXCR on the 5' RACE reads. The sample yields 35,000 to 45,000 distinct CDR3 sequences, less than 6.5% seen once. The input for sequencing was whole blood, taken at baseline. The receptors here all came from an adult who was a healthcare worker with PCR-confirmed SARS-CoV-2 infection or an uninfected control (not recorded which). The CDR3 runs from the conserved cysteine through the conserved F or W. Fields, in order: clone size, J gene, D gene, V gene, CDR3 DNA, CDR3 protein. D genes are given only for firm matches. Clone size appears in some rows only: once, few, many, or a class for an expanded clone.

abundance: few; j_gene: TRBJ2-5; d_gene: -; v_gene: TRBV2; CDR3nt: TGTGCCAGCAGTGGGGAAGTACAAGAGACCCAGTACTTC; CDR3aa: CASSGEVQETQYF
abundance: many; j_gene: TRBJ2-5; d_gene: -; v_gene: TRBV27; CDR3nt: TGTGCCAGCAGTTTCTCCCAAGAGACCCAGTACTTC; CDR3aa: CASSFSQETQYF
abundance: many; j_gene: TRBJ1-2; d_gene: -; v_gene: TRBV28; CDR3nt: TGTGCCAGCAAGTTCGGGAGCAGTTTTAACTATGGCTACACCTTC; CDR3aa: CASKFGSSFNYGYTF
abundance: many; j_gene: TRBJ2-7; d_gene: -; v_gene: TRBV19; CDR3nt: TGTGCCAGTAGCGAACAGCCCTCCTACGAGCAGTACTTC; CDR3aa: CASSEQPSYEQYF
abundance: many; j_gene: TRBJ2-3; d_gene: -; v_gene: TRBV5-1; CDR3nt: TGCGCCAGCAGCTTATCAGGAGATACGCAGTATTTT; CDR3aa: CASSLSGDTQYF
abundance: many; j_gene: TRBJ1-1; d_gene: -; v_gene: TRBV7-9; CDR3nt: TGTGCCAGCAGCCCCCAAGGGCAGGGGCTGCTCACTGAAGCTTTCTTT; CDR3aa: CASSPQGQGLLTEAFF
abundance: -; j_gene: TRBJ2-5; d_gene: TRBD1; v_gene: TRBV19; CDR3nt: TGTGCCAGTAGACGGGGACAGGAAGAGACCCAGTACTTC; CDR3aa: CASRRGQEETQYF
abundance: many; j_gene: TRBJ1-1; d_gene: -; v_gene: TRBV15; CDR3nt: TGTGCCACCAGCAGAGATTTGGGCGTAGCGACAGCCGGCACTGAAGCTTTCTTT; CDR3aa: CATSRDLGVATAGTEAFF
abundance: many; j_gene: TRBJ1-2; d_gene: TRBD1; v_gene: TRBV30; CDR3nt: TGTGCCTGGAGTCCAACTAGACAGGGGAGTCTGTATGGCTACACCTTC; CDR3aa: CAWSPTRQGSLYGYTF
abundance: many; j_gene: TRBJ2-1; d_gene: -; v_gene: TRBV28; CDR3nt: TGTGCCAGCAGTTTATTGAGGGGATCTGCCTTCAATGAGCAGTTCTTC; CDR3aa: CASSLLRGSAFNEQFF
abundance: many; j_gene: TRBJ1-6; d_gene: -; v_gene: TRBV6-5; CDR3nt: TGTGCCAGCAAACTGACAGAGGGCAATTCACCCCTCCACTTT; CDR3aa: CASKLTEGNSPLHF
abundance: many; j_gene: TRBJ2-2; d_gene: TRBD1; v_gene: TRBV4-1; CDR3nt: TGCGCCAGCAGCCAAGCCGGGACAGGGTTCTCCGGGGAGCTGTTTTTT; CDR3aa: CASSQAGTGFSGELFF
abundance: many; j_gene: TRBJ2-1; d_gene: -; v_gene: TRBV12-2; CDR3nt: TGTGCAAGTTCCGTACGAGCGGACAATGAGCAGTTCTTC; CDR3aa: CASSVRADNEQFF
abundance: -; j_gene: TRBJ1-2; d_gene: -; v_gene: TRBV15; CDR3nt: TGTGCCACCAGCAGAGAGGGGGGTAGCTATGGCTACACCTTC; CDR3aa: CATSREGGSYGYTF
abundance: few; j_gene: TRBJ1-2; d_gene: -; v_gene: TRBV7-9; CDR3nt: TGTGCCAGCAGTCAAACAGGGTCTGATGGCTACACCTTC; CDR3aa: CASSQTGSDGYTF
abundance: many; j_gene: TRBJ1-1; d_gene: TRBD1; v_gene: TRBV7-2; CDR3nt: TGTGCCAGCAGAAGACAGGGCGGGACTGAAGCTTTCTTT; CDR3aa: CASRRQGGTEAFF
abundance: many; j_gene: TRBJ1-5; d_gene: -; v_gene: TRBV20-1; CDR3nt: TGCAGTGCTAGACTTCATTCGAGAGGGAATCAGCCCCAGCATTTT; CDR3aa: CSARLHSRGNQPQHF
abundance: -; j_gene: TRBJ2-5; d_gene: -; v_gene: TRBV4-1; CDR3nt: TGCGCCAGCAGCCTCGGCCCACAGAGCCCGCAAGAGACCCAGTACTTC; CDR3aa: CASSLGPQSPQETQYF
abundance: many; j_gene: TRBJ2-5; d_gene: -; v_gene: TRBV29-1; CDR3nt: TGCAGCGTTGTCCAGCTACAAGAGACCCAGTACTTC; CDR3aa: CSVVQLQETQYF
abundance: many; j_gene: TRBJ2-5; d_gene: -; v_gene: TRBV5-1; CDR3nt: TGCGCCAGCAGCTTGTCCGGAGGATCAGAGACCCAGTACTTC; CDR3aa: CASSLSGGSETQYF
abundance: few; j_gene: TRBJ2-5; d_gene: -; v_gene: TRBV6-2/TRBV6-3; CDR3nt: TGTGCCAGCAGAATCAGCGGAGAAGAGACCCAGTACTTC; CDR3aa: CASRISGEETQYF
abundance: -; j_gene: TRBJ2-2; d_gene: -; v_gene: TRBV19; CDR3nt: TGTGCCAGTAGTACCGGACCAGGGAGGTTCACCGGGGAGCTGTTTTTT; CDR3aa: CASSTGPGRFTGELFF
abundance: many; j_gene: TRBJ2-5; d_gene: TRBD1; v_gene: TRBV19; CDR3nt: TGTGCCAGTAGTACGTCCCGGGACAGGGTAGGAGAGACCCAGTACTTC; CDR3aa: CASSTSRDRVGETQYF
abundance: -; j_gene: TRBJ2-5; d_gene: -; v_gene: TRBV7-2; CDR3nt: TGTGCCAGCAGCTCCGAAGTATACTTGTACCAAGAGACCCAGTACTTC; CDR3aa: CASSSEVYLYQETQYF
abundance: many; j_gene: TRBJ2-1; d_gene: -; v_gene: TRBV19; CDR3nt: TGTGCCAGTAGCGGGTCTCTCGGGGAAACCTACAATGAACAGTTCTTC; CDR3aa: CASSGSLGETYNEQFF
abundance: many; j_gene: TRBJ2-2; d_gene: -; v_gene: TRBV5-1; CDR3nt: TGCGCCAGCAGCTTGGTTCGGGATGTGACCGGGGAGCTGTTTTTT; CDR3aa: CASSLVRDVTGELFF
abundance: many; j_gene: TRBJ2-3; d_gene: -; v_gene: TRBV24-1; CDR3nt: TGTGCCACCAGTGATGCAAACACAGATACGCAGTATTTT; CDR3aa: CATSDANTDTQYF
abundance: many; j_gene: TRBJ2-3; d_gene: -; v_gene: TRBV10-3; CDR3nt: TGTGCCATCAGTGAAAGAGGGGGTAGAGATACGCAGTATTTT; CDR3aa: CAISERGGRDTQYF
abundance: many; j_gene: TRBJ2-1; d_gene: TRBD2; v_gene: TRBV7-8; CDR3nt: TGTGCCAGCAGCTTGGGGACTAGCGGGAGCGATGAGCAGTTCTTC; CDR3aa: CASSLGTSGSDEQFF
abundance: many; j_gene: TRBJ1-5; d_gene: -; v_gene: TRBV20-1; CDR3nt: TGCAGTGCTAGAGATCAGGATCTGCGCAATCAGCCCCAGCATTTT; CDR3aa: CSARDQDLRNQPQHF
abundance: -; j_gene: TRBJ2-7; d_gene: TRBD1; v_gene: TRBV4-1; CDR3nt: TGCGCCAGCAGCCAAGAAGGGGGCGGTATGTCCTACGAGCAGTACTTC; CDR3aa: CASSQEGGGMSYEQYF
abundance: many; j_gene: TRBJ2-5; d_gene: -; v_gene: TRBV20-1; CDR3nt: TGCAGTGCTAGAGTCTTCGGGATTAGGGATAGGGAGACCCAGTACTTC; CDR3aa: CSARVFGIRDRETQYF
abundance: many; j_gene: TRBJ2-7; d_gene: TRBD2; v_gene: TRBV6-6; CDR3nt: TGTGCCAGCAGCCTACCTAGCGGGAAGTACGAGCAGTACTTC; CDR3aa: CASSLPSGKYEQYF
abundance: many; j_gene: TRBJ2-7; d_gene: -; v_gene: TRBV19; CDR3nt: TGTGCCAGTACCCTAACTTCTAGCTCCTACGAGCAGTACTTC; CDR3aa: CASTLTSSSYEQYF
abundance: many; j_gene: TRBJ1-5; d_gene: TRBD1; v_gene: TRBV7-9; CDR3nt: TGTGCCAGCAGCCCAATGGGACAGTCTCACAATCAGCCCCAGCATTTT; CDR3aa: CASSPMGQSHNQPQHF
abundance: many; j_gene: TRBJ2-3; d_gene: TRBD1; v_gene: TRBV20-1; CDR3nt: TGCAGTCCCCGAAAGGACAGGGTAGGGGATACGCAGTATTTT; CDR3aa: CSPRKDRVGDTQYF
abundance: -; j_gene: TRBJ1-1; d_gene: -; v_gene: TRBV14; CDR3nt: TGTGCCAGCAGCCTAGGAGGTGGGGGAGTCGCTGAAGCTTTCTTT; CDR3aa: CASSLGGGGVAEAFF
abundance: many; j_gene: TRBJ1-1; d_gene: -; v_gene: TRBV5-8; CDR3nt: TGTGCCAGCAGCTTGGAGAGCCGAGCCCAAGCTTTCTTT; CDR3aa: CASSLESRAQAFF
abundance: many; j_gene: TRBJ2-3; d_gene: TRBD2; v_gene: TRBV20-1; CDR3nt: TGCAGTGCAAGAGCGGGGCGGGGGACAGATACGCAGTATTTT; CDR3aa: CSARAGRGTDTQYF
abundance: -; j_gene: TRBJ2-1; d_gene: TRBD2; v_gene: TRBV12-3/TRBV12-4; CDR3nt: TGTGCCAGCAGCCTAGCGGTTTGGGGCAATGAGCAGTTCTTC; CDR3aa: CASSLAVWGNEQFF
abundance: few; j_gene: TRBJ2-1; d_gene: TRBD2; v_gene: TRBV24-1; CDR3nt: TGTGCCACCAGAGGACTAGCGGCCCCCCGGCAGTTCTTC; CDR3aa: CATRGLAAPRQFF
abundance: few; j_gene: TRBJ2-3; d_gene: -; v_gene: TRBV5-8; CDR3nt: TGTGCCAGCAGCTTGGGAGGGGAGCAGTATTTT; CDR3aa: CASSLGGEQYF
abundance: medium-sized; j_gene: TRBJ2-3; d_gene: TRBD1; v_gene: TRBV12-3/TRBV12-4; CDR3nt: TGTGCCAGCAGTTTAGCGGGGACAGCCGCAGGGCCAGATACGCAGTATTTT; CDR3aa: CASSLAGTAAGPDTQYF
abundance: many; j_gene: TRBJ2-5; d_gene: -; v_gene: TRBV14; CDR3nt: TGTGCCAGCAGCCGAGACTATCAGGAGACCCAGTACTTC; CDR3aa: CASSRDYQETQYF